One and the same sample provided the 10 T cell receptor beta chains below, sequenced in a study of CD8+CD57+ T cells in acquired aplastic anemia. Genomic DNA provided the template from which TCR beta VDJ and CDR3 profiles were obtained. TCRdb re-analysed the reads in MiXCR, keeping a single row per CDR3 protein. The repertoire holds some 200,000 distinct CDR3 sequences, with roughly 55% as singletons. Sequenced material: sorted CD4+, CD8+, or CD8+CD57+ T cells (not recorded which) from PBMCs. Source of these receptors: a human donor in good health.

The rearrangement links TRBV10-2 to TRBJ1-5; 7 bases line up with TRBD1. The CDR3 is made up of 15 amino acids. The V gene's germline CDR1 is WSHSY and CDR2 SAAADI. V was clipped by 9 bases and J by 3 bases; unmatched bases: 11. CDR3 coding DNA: TGCGCCAGTGATCTGACAGGGTGGACCAATCAGCCCCAGCATTTT. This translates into CASDLTGWTNQPQHF.

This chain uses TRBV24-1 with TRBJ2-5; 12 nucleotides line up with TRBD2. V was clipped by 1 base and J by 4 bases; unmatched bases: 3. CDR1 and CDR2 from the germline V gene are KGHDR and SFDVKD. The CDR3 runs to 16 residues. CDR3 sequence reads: CATSDFVLAGGETQYF. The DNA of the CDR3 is TGTGCCACCAGTGATTTTGTACTAGCGGGAGGAGAGACCCAGTACTTC.

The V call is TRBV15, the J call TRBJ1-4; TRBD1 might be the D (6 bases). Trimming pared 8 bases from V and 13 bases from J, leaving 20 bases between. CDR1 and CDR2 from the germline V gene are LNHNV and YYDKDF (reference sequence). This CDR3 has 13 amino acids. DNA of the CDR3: TGTGCCACCGGGGGGGGCAGGCTGCCGGGACTGTTTTTT. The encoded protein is CATGGGRLPGLFF.

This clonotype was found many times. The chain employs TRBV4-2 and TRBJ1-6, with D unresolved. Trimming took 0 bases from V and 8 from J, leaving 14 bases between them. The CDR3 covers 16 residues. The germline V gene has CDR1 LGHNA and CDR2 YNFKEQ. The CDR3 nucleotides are TGTGCCAGCAGCCAAGAAGGGCTACCGGGCGATTCACCCCTCCACTTT. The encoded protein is CASSQEGLPGDSPLHF.

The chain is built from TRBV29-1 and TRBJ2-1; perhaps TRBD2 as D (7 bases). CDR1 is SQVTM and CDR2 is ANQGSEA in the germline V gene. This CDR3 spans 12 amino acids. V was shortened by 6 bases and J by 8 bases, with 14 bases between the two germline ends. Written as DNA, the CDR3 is TGCAGCGTGGGGGGGGGCTGGGATGAGCAGTTCTTC. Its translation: CSVGGGWDEQFF.

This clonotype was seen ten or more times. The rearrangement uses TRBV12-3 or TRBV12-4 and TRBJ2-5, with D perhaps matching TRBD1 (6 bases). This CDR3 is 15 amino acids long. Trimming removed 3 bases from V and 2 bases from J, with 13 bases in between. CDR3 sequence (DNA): TGTGCCAGCAGTTTCTGGGCAGGGGCTCAAGAGACCCAGTACTTC. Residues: CASSFWAGAQETQYF.

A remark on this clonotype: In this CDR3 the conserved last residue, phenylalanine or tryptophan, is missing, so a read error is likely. CDR3 residues: CAISEGPSYEQYS. The CDR3 DNA reads as TGTGCCATCAGTGAGGGTCCCTCCTACGAGCAGTACTCC. J is TRBJ2-7 and V is TRBV10-3; D uncertain. The CDR3 covers 13 residues. V lost 2 bases and J 0 bases, leaving 5 bases between the germline ends. Germline V CDR1 and CDR2: ENHRY, SYGVKD.

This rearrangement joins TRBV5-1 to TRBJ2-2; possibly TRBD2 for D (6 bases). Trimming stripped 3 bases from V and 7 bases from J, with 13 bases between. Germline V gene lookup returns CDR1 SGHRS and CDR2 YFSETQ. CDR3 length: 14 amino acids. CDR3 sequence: CASSSGGVGGELFF. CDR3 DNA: TGCGCCAGCAGCTCCGGGGGAGTGGGCGGGGAGCTGTTTTTT.

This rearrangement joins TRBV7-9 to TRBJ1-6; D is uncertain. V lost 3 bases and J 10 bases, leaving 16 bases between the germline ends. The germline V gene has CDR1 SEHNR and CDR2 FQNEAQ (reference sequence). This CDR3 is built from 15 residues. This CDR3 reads CASSFGERLGSPLHF. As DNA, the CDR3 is TGTGCCAGCAGCTTCGGGGAGAGGTTGGGGTCACCCCTCCACTTT.

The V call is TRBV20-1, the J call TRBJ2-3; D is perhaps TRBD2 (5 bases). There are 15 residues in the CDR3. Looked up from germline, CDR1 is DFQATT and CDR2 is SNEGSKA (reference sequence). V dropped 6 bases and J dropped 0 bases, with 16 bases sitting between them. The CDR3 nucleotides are TGCAGTGCACCGGCCTCGGGGTCAAGCACAGATACGCAGTATTTT. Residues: CSAPASGSSTDTQYF.